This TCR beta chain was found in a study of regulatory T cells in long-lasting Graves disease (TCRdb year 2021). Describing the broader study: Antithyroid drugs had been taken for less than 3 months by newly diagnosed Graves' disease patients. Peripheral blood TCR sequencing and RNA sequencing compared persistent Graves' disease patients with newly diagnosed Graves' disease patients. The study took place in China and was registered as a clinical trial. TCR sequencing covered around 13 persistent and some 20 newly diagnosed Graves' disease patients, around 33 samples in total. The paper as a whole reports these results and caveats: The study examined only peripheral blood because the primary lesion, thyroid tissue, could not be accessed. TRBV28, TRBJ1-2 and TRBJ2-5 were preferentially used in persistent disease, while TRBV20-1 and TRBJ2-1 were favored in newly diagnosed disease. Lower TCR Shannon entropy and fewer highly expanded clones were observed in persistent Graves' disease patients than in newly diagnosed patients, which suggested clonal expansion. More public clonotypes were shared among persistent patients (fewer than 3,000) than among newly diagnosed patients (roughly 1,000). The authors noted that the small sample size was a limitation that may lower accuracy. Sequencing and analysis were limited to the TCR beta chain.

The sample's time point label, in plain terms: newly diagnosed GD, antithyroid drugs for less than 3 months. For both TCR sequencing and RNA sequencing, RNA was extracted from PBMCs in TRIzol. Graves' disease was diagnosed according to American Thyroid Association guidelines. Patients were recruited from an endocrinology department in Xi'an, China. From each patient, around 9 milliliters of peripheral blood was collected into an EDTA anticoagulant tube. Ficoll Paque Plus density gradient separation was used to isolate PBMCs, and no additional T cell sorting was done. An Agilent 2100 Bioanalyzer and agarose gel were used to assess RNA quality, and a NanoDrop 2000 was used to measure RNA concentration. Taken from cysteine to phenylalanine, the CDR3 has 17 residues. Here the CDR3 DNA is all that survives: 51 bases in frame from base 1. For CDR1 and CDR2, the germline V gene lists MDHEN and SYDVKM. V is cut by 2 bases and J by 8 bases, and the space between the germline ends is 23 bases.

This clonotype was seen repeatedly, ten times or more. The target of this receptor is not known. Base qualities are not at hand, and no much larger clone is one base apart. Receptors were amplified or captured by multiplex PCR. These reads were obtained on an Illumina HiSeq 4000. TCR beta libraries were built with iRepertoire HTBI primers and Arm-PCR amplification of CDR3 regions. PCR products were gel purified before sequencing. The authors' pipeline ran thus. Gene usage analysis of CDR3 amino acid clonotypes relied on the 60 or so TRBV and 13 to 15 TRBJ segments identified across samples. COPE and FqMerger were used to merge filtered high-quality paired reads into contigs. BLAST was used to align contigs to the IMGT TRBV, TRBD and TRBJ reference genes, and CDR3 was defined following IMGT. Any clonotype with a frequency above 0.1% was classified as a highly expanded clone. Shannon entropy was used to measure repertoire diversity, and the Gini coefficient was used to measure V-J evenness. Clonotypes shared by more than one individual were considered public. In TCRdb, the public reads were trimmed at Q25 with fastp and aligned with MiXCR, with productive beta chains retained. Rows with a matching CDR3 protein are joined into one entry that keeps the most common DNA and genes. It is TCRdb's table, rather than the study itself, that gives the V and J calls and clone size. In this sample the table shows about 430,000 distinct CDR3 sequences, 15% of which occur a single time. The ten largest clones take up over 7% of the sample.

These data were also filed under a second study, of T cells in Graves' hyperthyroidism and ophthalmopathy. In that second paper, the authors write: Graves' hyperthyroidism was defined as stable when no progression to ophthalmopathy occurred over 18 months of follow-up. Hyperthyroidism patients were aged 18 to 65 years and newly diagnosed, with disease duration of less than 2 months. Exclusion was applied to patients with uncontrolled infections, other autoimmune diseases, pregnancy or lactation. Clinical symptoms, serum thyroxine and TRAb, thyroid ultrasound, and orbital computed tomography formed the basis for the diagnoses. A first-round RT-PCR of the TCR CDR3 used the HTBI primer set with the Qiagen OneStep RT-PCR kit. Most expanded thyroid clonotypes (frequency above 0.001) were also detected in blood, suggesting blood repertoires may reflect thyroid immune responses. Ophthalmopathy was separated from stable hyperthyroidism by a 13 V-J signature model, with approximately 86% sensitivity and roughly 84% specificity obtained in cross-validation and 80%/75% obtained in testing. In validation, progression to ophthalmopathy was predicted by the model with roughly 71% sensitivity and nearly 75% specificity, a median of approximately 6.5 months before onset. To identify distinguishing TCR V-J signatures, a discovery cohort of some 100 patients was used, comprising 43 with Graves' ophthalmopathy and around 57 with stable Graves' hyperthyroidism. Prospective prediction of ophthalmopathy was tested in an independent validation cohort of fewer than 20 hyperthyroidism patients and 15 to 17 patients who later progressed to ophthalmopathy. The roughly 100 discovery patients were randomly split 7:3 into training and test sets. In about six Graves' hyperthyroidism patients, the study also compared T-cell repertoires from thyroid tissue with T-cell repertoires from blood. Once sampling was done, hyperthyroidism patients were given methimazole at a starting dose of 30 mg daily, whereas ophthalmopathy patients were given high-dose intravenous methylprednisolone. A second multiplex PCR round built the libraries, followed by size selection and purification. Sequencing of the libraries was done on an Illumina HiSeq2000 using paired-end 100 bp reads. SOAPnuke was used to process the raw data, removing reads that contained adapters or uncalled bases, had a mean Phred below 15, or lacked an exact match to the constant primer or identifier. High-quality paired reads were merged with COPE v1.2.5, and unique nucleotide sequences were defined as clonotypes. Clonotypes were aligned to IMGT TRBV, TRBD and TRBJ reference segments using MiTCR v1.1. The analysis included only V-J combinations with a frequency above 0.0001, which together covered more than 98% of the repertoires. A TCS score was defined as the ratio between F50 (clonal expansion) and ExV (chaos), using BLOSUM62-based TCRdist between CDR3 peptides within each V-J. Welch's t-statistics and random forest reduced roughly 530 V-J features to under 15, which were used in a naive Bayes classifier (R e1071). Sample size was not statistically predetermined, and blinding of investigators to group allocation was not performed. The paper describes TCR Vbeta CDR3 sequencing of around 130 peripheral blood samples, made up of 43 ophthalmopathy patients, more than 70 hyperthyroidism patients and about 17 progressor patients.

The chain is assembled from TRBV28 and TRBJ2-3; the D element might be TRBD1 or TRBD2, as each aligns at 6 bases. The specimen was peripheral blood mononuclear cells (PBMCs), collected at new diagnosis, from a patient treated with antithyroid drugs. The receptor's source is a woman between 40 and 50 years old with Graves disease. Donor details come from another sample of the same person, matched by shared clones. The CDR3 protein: CASSLEVVGGPKGTQYF. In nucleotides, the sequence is TGTGCCAGCAGTTTAGAGGTCGTCGGGGGCCCCAAGGGTACGCAGTATTTT.